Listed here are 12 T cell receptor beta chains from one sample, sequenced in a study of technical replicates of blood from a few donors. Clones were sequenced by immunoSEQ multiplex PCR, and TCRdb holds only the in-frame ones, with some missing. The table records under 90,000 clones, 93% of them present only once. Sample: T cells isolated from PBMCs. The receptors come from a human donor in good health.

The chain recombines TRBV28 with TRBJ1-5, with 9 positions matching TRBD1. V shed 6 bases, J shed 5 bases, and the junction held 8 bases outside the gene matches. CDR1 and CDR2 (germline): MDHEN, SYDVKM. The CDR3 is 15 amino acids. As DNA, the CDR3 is TGTGCCAGCAGCACTGGACAGGGGCAATATCAGCCCCAGCATTTT. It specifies CASSTGQGQYQPQHF.

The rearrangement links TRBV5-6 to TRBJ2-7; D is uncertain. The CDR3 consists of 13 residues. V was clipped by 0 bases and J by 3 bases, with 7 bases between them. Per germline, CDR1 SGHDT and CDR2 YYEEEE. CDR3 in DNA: TGTGCCAGCAGCTTGGTTCAGGTCTACGAGCAGTACTTC. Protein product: CASSLVQVYEQYF.

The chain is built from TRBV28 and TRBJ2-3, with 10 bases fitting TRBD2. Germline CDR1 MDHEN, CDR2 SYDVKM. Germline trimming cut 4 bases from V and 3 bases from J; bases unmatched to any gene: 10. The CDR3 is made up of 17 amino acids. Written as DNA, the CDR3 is TGTGCCAGCAGTTCTAGCGGGAGTCTCTTCCGTACAGATACGCAGTATTTT. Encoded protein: CASSSSGSLFRTDTQYF.

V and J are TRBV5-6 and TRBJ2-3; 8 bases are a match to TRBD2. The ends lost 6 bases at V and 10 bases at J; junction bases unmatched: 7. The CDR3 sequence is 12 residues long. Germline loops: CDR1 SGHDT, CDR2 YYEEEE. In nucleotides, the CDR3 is TGTGCCAGCAACTCACCGGGACTAGCGCAGTATTTT. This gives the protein CASNSPGLAQYF.

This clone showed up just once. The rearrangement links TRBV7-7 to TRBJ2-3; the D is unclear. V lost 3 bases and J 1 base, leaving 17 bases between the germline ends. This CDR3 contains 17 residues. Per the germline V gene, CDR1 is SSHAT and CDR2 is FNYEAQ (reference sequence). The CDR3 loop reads CASSFHVRGFGTDTQYF. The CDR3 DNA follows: TGTGCCAGCAGCTTCCATGTTAGAGGTTTCGGCACAGATACGCAGTATTTT.

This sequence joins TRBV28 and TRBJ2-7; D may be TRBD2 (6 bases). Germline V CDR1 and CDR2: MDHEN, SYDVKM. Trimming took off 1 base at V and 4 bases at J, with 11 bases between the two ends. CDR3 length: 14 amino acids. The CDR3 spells CASSLSGSLYEQYF. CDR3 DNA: TGTGCCAGCAGTTTATCCGGGAGCCTGTACGAGCAGTACTTC.

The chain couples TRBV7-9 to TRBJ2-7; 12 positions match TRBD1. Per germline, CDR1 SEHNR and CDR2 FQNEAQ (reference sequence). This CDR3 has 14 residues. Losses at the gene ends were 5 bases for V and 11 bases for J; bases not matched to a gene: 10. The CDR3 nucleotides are TGTGCCAGCAGCCCATCCGGGACAGGGGGCGTAGAGTACTTC. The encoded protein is CASSPSGTGGVEYF.

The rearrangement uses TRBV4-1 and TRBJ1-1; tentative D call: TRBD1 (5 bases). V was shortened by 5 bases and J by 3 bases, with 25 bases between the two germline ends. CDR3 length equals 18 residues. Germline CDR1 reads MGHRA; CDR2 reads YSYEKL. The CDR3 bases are TGCGCCAGCAGCAAATTTCCGGGACTGAACATGGTGGACACTGAAGCTTTCTTT. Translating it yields CASSKFPGLNMVDTEAFF.

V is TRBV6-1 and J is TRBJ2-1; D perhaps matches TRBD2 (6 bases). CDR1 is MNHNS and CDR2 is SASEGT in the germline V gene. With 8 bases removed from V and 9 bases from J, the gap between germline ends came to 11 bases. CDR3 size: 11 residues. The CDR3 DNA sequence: TGTGCCAGCCTGGGGGGACGTGAGCAGTTCTTC. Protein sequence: CASLGGREQFF.

CDR3 DNA: TGTGCCACCAGCAGAGATACCCGACTAGCGGGAGGCACAGATACGCAGTATTTT. It encodes CATSRDTRLAGGTDTQYF. The chain uses TRBV15 and TRBJ2-3; TRBD2 aligns across 12 bases. Looked up from germline, CDR1 is LNHNV and CDR2 is YYDKDF (reference sequence). The CDR3 runs 18 residues. V dropped 0 bases and J dropped 1; count of bases not matched to a gene: 5.

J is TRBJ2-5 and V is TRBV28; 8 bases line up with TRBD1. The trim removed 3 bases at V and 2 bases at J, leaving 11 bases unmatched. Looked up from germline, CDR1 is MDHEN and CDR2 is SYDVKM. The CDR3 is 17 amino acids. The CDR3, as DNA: TGTGCCAGCAGTTTCTCCAGGACAGGGACAGTTCAAGAGACCCAGTACTTC. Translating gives CASSFSRTGTVQETQYF.

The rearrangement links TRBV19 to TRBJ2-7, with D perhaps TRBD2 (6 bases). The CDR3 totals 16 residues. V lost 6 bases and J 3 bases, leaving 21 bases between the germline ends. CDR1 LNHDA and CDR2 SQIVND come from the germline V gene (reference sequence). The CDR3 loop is CASRNQAPGGIYEQYF. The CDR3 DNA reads TGTGCCAGTAGAAACCAGGCCCCTGGAGGGATCTACGAGCAGTACTTC.